The next 14 T cell receptor beta chains were all read from a single sample in a study of T cell changes during pregnancy in multiple sclerosis (dated by TCRdb to 2018 to 2020). The library was produced with the immunoSEQ multiplex PCR assay. Entries here come from immuneACCESS through TCRdb and include only in-frame sequences with V and J called. Some clones fail to appear in such tables; in the studies checked, an unresolved V gene covers under half of the shortfall, and the cause of the remainder is unknown. The sample table shows around 57,000 clones, and approximately 91% are seen once. 1% to 1.5% of the sample is held by the ten biggest clonotypes. The source was peripheral blood, collected in the second trimester of pregnancy. These receptors were obtained from a female donor with multiple sclerosis, enrolled in a pregnancy study.

The chain links TRBV18 to TRBJ1-2, with D tentatively TRBD1 (5 bases). With 2 bases removed from V and 8 bases from J, the gap between germline ends came to 12 bases. This CDR3 spans 13 amino acids. Per the germline V gene, CDR1 is KGHSH and CDR2 is LQKENI. The CDR3 DNA follows: TGTGCCAGCTCACCAGCAGGGCGGGACGGCTACACCTTC. As protein: CASSPAGRDGYTF.

This chain connects TRBV6-5 to TRBJ2-3, with D uncertain. With 2 bases removed from V and 2 bases from J, the gap between germline ends came to 14 bases. Germline CDR1 MNHEY, CDR2 SVGAGI. The length of the CDR3 is 16 residues. The DNA for the CDR3 is TGTGCCAGCAGTTACGTTCGAACACAAACCACAGATACGCAGTATTTT. Translating gives CASSYVRTQTTDTQYF.

The V gene is TRBV6-4, the J gene TRBJ2-5; 10 bases align to TRBD2. V was clipped by 2 bases and J by 5 bases; unmatched bases: 5. The CDR3 totals 15 residues. Germline lookup yields CDR1 MRHNA and CDR2 SNTAGT. Written as DNA, the CDR3 is TGTGCCAGCAGTGACCAAGCGGGGGGGCTGGAGACCCAGTACTTC. Protein product: CASSDQAGGLETQYF.

This clone was seen a handful of times. This rearrangement joins TRBV5-5 to TRBJ1-3; D is undetermined. Per germline, CDR1 SGHKS and CDR2 YYEKEE (reference sequence). V lost 0 bases, J lost 0 bases, and 4 bases lay in between. The CDR3 covers 14 residues. The CDR3 DNA sequence: TGTGCCAGCAGCTTGGTCGGCTCTGGAAACACCATATATTTT. Its translation is CASSLVGSGNTIYF. Filled out from reference TRBV5-5 and TRBJ1-3, the complete variable domain reads DAGVTQSPTHLIKTRGQQVTLRCSPISGHKSVSWYQQVLGQGPQFIFQYYEKEERGRGNFPDRFSARQFPNYSSELNVNALLLGDSALYLCASSLVGSGNTIYFGEGSWLTVV.

The genes are TRBV5-8 and TRBJ2-5; D remains unclear. The CDR3 is made up of 13 amino acids. Germline CDR1 and CDR2: SGHTS and YDEGEE. V dropped 0 bases and J dropped 2 bases, with 5 bases sitting between them. CDR3 in amino acids: CASSLGQQETQYF. In DNA form, the CDR3 reads TGTGCCAGCAGCTTGGGGCAGCAAGAGACCCAGTACTTC.

This rearrangement joins TRBV10-2 to TRBJ2-7; tentatively, D is TRBD1 (5 bases). Between the trimmed V and J ends, which lost 0 bases and 2 bases, there was a span of 14 bases. From germline, CDR1 is WSHSY and CDR2 SAAADI. The CDR3 length is 16 residues. CDR3 loop: CASSESQTGAAYEQYF. As DNA, the CDR3 is TGCGCCAGCAGTGAGTCCCAAACAGGTGCCGCCTACGAGCAGTACTTC.

With regard to this clone: The junction shows a germline mismatch at one end, possibly a read error. The chain is built from TRBV5-1 and TRBJ2-3; D is undetermined. Germline CDR1 and CDR2: SGHRS and YFSETQ. The CDR3 sequence is 13 residues long. CDR3 nucleotides: TGCGCCAGCAGCTTGGCCGTAACAGAAACGCAGTATTTT. It translates to CASSLAVTETQYF.

The rearrangement links TRBV9 to TRBJ2-3, with 7 bases that match TRBD2. The germline gives CDR1 SGDLS, CDR2 YYNGEE. The CDR3 length is 16 residues. Germline trimming cut 3 bases from V and 2 bases from J; bases unmatched to any gene: 9. The chain's CDR3 is CASSAEGLRITDTQYF. CDR3 DNA: TGTGCCAGCAGCGCGGAGGGACTAAGAATCACAGATACGCAGTATTTT.

This rearrangement joins TRBV5-1 to TRBJ2-3; TRBD2 matches at 7 bases. V lost 2 bases and J lost 2; bases outside the gene matches: 2. The germline CDR1 and CDR2 sequences are SGHRS and YFSETQ. The CDR3 is 14 amino acids. Here the CDR3 reads CASSFTSVTDTQYF. In DNA form, the CDR3 reads TGCGCCAGCAGCTTCACTAGCGTCACAGATACGCAGTATTTT.

This rearrangement joins TRBV4-1 to TRBJ1-3; unclear D gene. The length of the CDR3 is 14 residues. Per germline, CDR1 MGHRA and CDR2 YSYEKL. Trimming pared 3 bases from V and 3 bases from J, leaving 9 bases between. The CDR3: CASSQVLYGNTIYF. CDR3 in DNA: TGCGCCAGCAGCCAGGTCCTATATGGAAACACCATATATTTT.

The chain joins TRBV10-2 to TRBJ1-1; D is possibly TRBD1 (5 bases). This CDR3 has 13 residues. V dropped 7 bases and J dropped 5 bases, with 14 bases sitting between them. Germline values: CDR1 WSHSY, CDR2 SAAADI. CDR3 in amino acids: CASTGTGRTEAFF. The CDR3 DNA follows: TGCGCCAGCACCGGGACCGGGAGGACTGAAGCTTTCTTT.

This chain uses TRBV6-1 with TRBJ2-7; 8 positions agree with TRBD1. Germline CDR1 MNHNS, CDR2 SASEGT. V was clipped by 2 bases and J by 2 bases; unmatched bases: 2. The CDR3 is 14 residues long. The CDR3 nucleotides are TGTGCCAGCAGTGAAAGGGGACAGGCCTACGAGCAGTACTTC. Translated: CASSERGQAYEQYF.

The V call is TRBV2, the J call TRBJ1-1; D gene ambiguous. Trimming cost V 3 bases and J 5 bases, with 10 bases left between them. Germline V gene data show CDR1 as SNHLY and CDR2 as FYNNEI. The CDR3 length is 13 residues. The CDR3 loop reads CASSDEFITEAFF. CDR3 nucleotides: TGTGCCAGCAGTGACGAGTTTATAACTGAAGCTTTCTTT.

The chain uses TRBV19 and TRBJ2-1; TRBD2 matches at 8 bases. The trim removed 2 bases at V and 8 bases at J, leaving 5 bases unmatched. From germline, CDR1 is LNHDA and CDR2 SQIVND (reference sequence). This CDR3 comprises 14 residues. The CDR3 DNA is TGTGCCAGTAGTATAACTAGCGGCGGGCATGAGCAGTTCTTC. This translates into CASSITSGGHEQFF.